This T cell receptor (beta chain) was captured by sequencing in a study of shared T cell receptors in the human thymus. The data were produced by immunoSEQ multiplex PCR, yet TCRdb's version contains in-frame clones alone and is incomplete. This table holds about 380,000 clones, 95% found once. The V gene end was trimmed by 2 bases and the J gene end by 4 bases; junction bases not matched to a gene: 9. Germline loops: CDR1 SGHRS, CDR2 YFSETQ. The CDR3 is made up of 16 amino acids. The chain joins TRBV5-1 to TRBJ2-7, with 10 bases matching TRBD1. Sequencing was carried out using thymocytes. The clonotype comes from a human donor. This CDR3 reads CASSFGTGAVRYEQYF. In nucleotides, the CDR3 is TGCGCCAGCAGCTTCGGGACAGGGGCCGTCAGGTACGAGCAGTACTTC.